The subject of this entry is one T cell receptor beta chain. Each CDR3 protein is one row after TCRdb ran MiXCR on the 5' RACE reads. Of 250,000 or so distinct CDR3 sequences in the sample, approximately 3.5% are singletons; the top ten hold about 19%. This sample stems from a study of T cells after yellow fever vaccination. Sequences were derived from PBMCs, sampled 15 days after the yellow fever booster vaccination. The clonotype comes from a man younger than 35 who received the YFV17D yellow fever vaccine.

The CDR3 region has the DNA TGTGCCACCAGTAAGCGCCTCCAAGAGACCCAGTACTTC. Amino acid sequence: CATSKRLQETQYF. The rearrangement links TRBV24-1 to TRBJ2-5, with D uncertain. Germline lookup yields CDR1 KGHDR and CDR2 SFDVKD. The CDR3 has 13 residues. V was trimmed by 6 bases and J by 1 base, leaving 8 bases between them.